This is a list of T cell receptor beta chains from one sample in a study of cytomegalovirus exposure and HLA in healthy donors. Measured with immunoSEQ multiplex PCR; TCRdb has only the in-frame clones, and not every one. Here the sample spans roughly 180,000 clones, 80% being singletons. Sequencing used PBMCs. The receptors here all came from a man aged 25-40 years in good health and CMV-seronegative. The CDR3 runs from the conserved cysteine through the conserved F or W. The D gene is left open where the match is weak. Rows give clone size only sometimes, using once, few, many, or a class for an expanded clone.

v_call	j_call	d_call	clone_size	cdr3_aa	cdr3_nt
TRBV30	TRBJ2-7	NA	once	CAFRLDTYEQYF	TGTGCCTTTAGACTGGATACCTACGAGCAGTACTTC
TRBV13	TRBJ1-1	NA	NA	CASSLRPPNTEAFF	TGTGCCAGCAGCTTGAGGCCTCCGAACACTGAAGCTTTCTTT
TRBV19	TRBJ2-1	NA	NA	CASSIDGSSYNEQFF	TGTGCCAGTAGTATAGACGGTAGCTCCTACAATGAGCAGTTCTTC
TRBV7-9	TRBJ1-5	NA	NA	CASSPKDGGQPQHF	TGTGCCAGCAGCCCGAAGGACGGGGGTCAGCCCCAGCATTTT
TRBV28	TRBJ1-5	NA	NA	CASSLGRMGNQPQHF	TGTGCCAGCAGTTTAGGCAGGATGGGCAATCAGCCCCAGCATTTT
TRBV5-6	TRBJ1-6	NA	once	CASSLRGFGSSYNSPLHF	TGTGCCAGCAGCTTGCGAGGGTTTGGGAGCTCCTATAATTCACCCCTCCACTTT
TRBV27	TRBJ2-3	NA	NA	CASSLISSGLDTQYF	TGTGCCAGCAGTTTAATATCCTCCGGACTAGATACGCAGTATTTT
TRBV5-4	TRBJ2-3	TRBD2	NA	CASSTTSGADTQYF	TGTGCCAGCAGCACGACTAGCGGGGCAGATACGCAGTATTTT
TRBV18	TRBJ1-5	NA	NA	CASSLQEDQPQHF	TGTGCCAGCTCACTTCAGGAGGATCAGCCCCAGCATTTT
TRBV6-5	TRBJ2-5	NA	NA	CASSLDRNQETQYF	TGTGCCAGCAGTCTGGACAGAAACCAAGAGACCCAGTACTTC
TRBV7-9	TRBJ1-2	NA	few	CASSFTPPGQTVYGYTF	TGTGCCAGCAGCTTCACGCCGCCCGGACAGACAGTCTATGGCTACACCTTC
TRBV15	TRBJ2-5	NA	NA	CATSTAGVGETQYF	TGTGCCACCAGCACCGCAGGGGTCGGGGAGACCCAGTACTTC
TRBV30	TRBJ1-5	NA	once	CAWSGTVVDQPQHF	TGTGCCTGGAGTGGGACAGTGGTGGATCAGCCCCAGCATTTT
TRBV30	TRBJ1-5	NA	NA	CACHSGLGDQPQHF	TGTGCCTGCCACTCGGGACTCGGGGATCAGCCCCAGCATTTT
TRBV11-2	TRBJ1-4	TRBD1	NA	CASSFVADRAEKLFF	TGTGCCAGCAGCTTCGTAGCGGACAGGGCTGAAAAACTGTTTTTT
TRBV5-4	TRBJ2-2	NA	NA	CASSFLGELFF	TGTGCCAGCAGCTTCCTAGGGGAGCTGTTTTTT
TRBV2	TRBJ2-5	TRBD1	few	CASKIQGARETQYF	TGTGCCAGCAAGATTCAGGGGGCGCGAGAGACCCAGTACTTC
TRBV4-1	TRBJ2-7	NA	few	CASSQERHRGYEQYF	TGCGCCAGCAGCCAAGAAAGGCATCGGGGGTACGAGCAGTACTTC
TRBV2	TRBJ2-3	TRBD2	NA	CASDPGGSGADTQYF	TGTGCCAGCGACCCCGGCGGGAGTGGCGCAGATACGCAGTATTTT
TRBV21-1	TRBJ2-7	NA	once	CASSTRLAGGVYEQYF	TGTGCCAGCAGCACACGACTAGCGGGGGGGGTCTACGAGCAGTACTTC
TRBV15	TRBJ2-7	NA	NA	CATSGGRSSAYEQYF	TGTGCCACCAGCGGGGGGAGGAGCTCGGCCTACGAGCAGTACTTC
TRBV7-8	TRBJ1-4	TRBD1	NA	CASRSTGQGNGKLFF	TGTGCCAGCAGATCTACGGGACAGGGCAATGGAAAACTGTTTTTT
TRBV7-2	TRBJ2-5	NA	NA	CASSLLETQYF	TGTGCCAGCAGTCTTTTGGAGACCCAGTACTTC
TRBV2	TRBJ2-7	TRBD2	NA	CASSEFSGGAGPEYF	TGTGCCAGCAGTGAATTTAGCGGGGGGGCTGGACCCGAGTACTTC
TRBV7-6	TRBJ2-7	TRBD2	NA	CASSEIAGETYEQYF	TGTGCCAGCAGCGAAATAGCGGGAGAGACCTACGAGCAGTACTTC
TRBV7-2	TRBJ2-7	NA	once	CASSRTLYEQYF	TGTGCCAGCAGCCGGACTCTATACGAGCAGTACTTC
TRBV7-2	TRBJ2-2	TRBD2	NA	CASSFHSGGASNTGELFF	TGTGCCAGCAGCTTCCATAGCGGGGGGGCCTCGAACACCGGGGAGCTGTTTTTT
TRBV27	TRBJ2-3	NA	few	CASSLGISTDTQYF	TGTGCCAGCAGTTTGGGCATAAGCACAGATACGCAGTATTTT
TRBV5-1	TRBJ1-3	NA	few	CASRTTGYSGNTIYF	TGCGCCAGCAGGACTACAGGGTACTCTGGAAACACCATATATTTT
TRBV11-2	TRBJ2-2	TRBD1	NA	CASSPGWTGENTGELFF	TGTGCCAGCAGCCCGGGCTGGACAGGAGAAAACACCGGGGAGCTGTTTTTT
TRBV11-2	TRBJ1-1	TRBD1	NA	CASRSDRGRMNTEAFF	TGTGCCAGCAGATCGGACAGGGGGCGGATGAACACTGAAGCTTTCTTT
TRBV30	TRBJ2-1	NA	NA	CAWSVLNRSGREQFF	TGTGCCTGGAGTGTACTGAACAGGTCTGGTCGAGAGCAGTTCTTC
TRBV7-9	TRBJ1-5	TRBD1	NA	CASSPGRQGSQPQHF	TGTGCCAGCAGCCCAGGTCGACAGGGGAGTCAGCCCCAGCATTTT
TRBV5-6	TRBJ2-7	NA	NA	CASKVGLKEGREQYF	TGTGCCAGCAAGGTGGGACTCAAGGAAGGAAGGGAGCAGTACTTC
TRBV27	TRBJ1-2	NA	NA	CASSLAPSNYGYTF	TGTGCCAGCAGTTTGGCTCCCTCTAACTATGGCTACACCTTC
TRBV15	TRBJ2-1	NA	NA	CATSTRLEYNEQFF	TGTGCCACCAGCACCCGACTGGAGTACAATGAGCAGTTCTTC
TRBV7-2	TRBJ2-1	TRBD1	NA	CASSYGTGYYNEQFF	TGTGCCAGCAGCTACGGGACAGGGTACTACAATGAGCAGTTCTTC
TRBV6-1	TRBJ2-7	NA	NA	CASSEWQGITYEQYF	TGTGCCAGCAGTGAATGGCAGGGGATAACCTACGAGCAGTACTTC
TRBV11-3	TRBJ1-4	NA	NA	CASSLTAGNKLFF	TGTGCCAGCAGCCTGACCGCAGGAAACAAACTGTTTTTT
TRBV30	TRBJ1-2	NA	NA	CAWSPSRYTF	TGTGCCTGGAGTCCTTCTCGCTACACCTTC
TRBV20-1	TRBJ2-7	NA	NA	CSAGQKQYF	TGCAGTGCGGGGCAGAAGCAGTACTTC
TRBV6-1	TRBJ2-7	TRBD1	NA	CASSEFPGGMTGGYEQYF	TGTGCCAGCAGTGAATTCCCAGGGGGAATGACAGGGGGCTACGAGCAGTACTTC
TRBV2	TRBJ2-1	NA	NA	CASSGRNYNEQFF	TGTGCCAGCAGTGGGCGGAATTACAATGAGCAGTTCTTC